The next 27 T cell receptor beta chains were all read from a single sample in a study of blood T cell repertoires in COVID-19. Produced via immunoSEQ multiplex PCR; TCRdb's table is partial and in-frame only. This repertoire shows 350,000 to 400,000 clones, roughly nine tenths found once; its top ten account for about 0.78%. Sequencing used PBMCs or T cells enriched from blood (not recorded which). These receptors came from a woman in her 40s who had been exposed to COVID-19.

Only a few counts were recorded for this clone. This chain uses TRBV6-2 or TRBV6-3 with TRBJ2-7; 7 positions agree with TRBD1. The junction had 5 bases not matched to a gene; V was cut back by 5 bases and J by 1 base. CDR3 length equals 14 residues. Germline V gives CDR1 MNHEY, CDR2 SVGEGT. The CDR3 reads CASSDRQGSYEQYF. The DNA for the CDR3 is TGTGCCAGCAGTGACCGACAGGGTTCCTACGAGCAGTACTTC.

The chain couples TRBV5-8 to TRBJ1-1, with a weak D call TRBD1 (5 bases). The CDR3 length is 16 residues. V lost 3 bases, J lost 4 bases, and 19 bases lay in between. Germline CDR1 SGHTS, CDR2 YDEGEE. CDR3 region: CASSSAVWRGGTEAFF. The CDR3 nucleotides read TGTGCCAGCAGCTCCGCTGTTTGGCGGGGGGGCACTGAAGCTTTCTTT.

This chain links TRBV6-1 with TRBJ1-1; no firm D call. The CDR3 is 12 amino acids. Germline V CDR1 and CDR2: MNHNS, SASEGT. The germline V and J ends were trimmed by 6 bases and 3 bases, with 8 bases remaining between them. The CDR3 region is CASRPLYTEAFF. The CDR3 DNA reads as TGTGCCAGCAGACCCCTATACACTGAAGCTTTCTTT.

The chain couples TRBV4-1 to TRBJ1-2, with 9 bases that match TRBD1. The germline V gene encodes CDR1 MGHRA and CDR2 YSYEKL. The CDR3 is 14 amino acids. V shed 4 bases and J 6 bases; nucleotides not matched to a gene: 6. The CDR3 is CASSRKQGADGYTF. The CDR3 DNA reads TGCGCCAGCAGCCGGAAACAGGGGGCTGATGGCTACACCTTC.

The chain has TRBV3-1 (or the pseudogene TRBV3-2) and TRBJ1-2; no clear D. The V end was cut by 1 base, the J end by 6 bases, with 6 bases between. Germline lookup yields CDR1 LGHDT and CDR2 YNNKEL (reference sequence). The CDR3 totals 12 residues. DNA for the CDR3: TGTGCCAGCAGCCAAGGCAGGAATGGCTACACCTTC. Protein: CASSQGRNGYTF.

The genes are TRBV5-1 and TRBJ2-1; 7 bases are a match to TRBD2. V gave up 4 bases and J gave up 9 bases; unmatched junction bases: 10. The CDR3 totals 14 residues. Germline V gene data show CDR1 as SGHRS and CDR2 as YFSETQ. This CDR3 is CASSIQDPGGEQFF. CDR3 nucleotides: TGCGCCAGCAGCATCCAGGACCCGGGAGGTGAGCAGTTCTTC.

This CDR3 is CASGLVRGGQNYEQYF. DNA for the CDR3: TGTGCTAGTGGTTTGGTACGGGGGGGTCAGAACTACGAGCAGTACTTC. This sequence joins TRBV12-5 and TRBJ2-7; 8 nucleotides align to TRBD2. Germline trimming cut 0 bases from V and 3 bases from J; bases unmatched to any gene: 7. The CDR3 covers 16 residues. Germline V gene sequence: CDR1 LGHNT, CDR2 FRNRAP.

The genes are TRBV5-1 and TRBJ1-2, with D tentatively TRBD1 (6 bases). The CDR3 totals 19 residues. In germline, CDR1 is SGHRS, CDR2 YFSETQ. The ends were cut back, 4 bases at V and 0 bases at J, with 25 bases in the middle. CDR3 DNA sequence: TGCGCCAGCAGCCTTCACGAGCAGGGGTTCACTAAAGCTAACTATGGCTACACCTTC. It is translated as CASSLHEQGFTKANYGYTF.

The DNA for the CDR3 is TGTGCCAGCAGTGACACTCATTACACCGGGGAGCTGTTTTTT. It codes for CASSDTHYTGELFF. The chain employs TRBV2 and TRBJ2-2; no clear D gene. Germline V gene data show CDR1 as SNHLY and CDR2 as FYNNEI. Trimming took 3 bases from V and 3 from J, leaving 8 bases between them. The CDR3 runs to 14 residues.

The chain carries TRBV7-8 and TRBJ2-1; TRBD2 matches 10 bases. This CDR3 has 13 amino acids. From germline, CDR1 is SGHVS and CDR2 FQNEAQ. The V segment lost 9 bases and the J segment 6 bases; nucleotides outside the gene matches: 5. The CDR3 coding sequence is TGTGCCAGTAGGACTAGCGGCGTCAATGAGCAGTTCTTC. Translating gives CASRTSGVNEQFF.

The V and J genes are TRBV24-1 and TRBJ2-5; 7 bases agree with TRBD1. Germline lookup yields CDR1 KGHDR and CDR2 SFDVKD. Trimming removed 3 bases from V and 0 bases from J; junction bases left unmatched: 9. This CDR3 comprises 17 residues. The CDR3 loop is CATSDPQGEENQETQYF. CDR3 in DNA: TGTGCCACCAGTGATCCGCAGGGGGAAGAGAACCAAGAGACCCAGTACTTC.

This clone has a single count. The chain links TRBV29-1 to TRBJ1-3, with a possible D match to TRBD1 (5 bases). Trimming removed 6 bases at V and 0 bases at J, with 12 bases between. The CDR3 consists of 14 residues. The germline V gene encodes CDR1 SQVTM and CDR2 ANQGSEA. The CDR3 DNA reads TGCAGCGTAGTTGGGACTAACTCTGGAAACACCATATATTTT. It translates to CSVVGTNSGNTIYF.

The CDR3 nucleotides read TGTGCCAGCAGTCCTCGGCGGGGCAATCAGCCCCAGCATTTT. The encoded protein is CASSPRRGNQPQHF. The rearrangement links TRBV28 to TRBJ1-5, with D unresolved. V shed 5 bases and J shed 2 bases, with 10 bases lying between them. This CDR3 is 14 amino acids long. Germline-derived CDR1 and CDR2 are MDHEN and SYDVKM.

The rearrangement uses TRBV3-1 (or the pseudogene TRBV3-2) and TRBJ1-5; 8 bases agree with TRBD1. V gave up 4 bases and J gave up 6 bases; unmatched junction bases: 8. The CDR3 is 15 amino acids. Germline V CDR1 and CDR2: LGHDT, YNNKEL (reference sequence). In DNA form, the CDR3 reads TGTGCCAGCAGCCCAGCAGGGGGCGGGCGTCAGCCCCAGCATTTT. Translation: CASSPAGGGRQPQHF.

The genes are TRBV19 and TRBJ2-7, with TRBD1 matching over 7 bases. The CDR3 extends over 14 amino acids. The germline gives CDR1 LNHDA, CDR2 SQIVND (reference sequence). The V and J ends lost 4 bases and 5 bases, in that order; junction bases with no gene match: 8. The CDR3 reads CASSNRQGVNEQYF. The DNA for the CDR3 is TGTGCCAGTAGTAACCGACAGGGAGTGAACGAGCAGTACTTC.

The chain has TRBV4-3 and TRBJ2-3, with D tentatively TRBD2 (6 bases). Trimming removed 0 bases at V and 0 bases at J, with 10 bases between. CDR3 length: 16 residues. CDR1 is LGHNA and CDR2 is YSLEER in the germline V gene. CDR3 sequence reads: CASSQEERESTDTQYF. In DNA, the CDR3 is TGCGCCAGCAGCCAAGAGGAACGGGAGAGCACAGATACGCAGTATTTT.

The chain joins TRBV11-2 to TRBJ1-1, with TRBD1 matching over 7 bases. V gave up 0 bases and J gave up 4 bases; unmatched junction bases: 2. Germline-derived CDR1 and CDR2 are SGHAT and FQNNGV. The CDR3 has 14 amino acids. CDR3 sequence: CASSLEWDSTEAFF. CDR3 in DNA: TGTGCCAGCAGCTTAGAATGGGACAGCACTGAAGCTTTCTTT.

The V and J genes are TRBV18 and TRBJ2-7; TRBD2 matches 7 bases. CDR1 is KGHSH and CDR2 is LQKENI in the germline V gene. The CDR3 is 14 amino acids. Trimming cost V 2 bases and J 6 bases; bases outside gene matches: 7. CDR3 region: CASSPSPSGSEQYF. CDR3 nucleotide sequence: TGTGCCAGCTCACCATCGCCTAGCGGTTCCGAGCAGTACTTC.

CDR3 region: CASSLGAGETEAFF. The DNA of the CDR3 is TGTGCCAGCAGCTTAGGGGCAGGGGAGACTGAAGCTTTCTTT. The chain joins TRBV7-9 to TRBJ1-1, with D maybe TRBD1 (6 bases). Per the germline V gene, CDR1 is SEHNR and CDR2 is FQNEAQ (reference sequence). Deletions cut 1 base from V and 5 bases from J, with 11 bases between. The length of the CDR3 is 14 residues.

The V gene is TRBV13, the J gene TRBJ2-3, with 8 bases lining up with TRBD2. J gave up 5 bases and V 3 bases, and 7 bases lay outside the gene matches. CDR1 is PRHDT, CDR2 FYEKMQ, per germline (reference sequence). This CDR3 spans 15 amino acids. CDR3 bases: TGTGCCAGCAGCTTCGGGAGGGCGCGGGGAGATACGCAGTATTTT. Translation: CASSFGRARGDTQYF.

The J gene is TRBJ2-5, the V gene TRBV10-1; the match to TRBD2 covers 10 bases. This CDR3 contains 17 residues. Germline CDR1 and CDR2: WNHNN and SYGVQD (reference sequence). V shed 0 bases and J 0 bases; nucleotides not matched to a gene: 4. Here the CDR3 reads CASSESLAGGNQETQYF. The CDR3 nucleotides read TGCGCCAGCAGTGAGTCGTTAGCGGGAGGTAACCAAGAGACCCAGTACTTC.

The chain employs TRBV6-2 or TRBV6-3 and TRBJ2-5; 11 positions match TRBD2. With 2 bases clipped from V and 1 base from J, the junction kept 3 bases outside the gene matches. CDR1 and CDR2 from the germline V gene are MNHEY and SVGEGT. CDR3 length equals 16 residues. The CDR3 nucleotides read TGTGCCAGCAGTTACAGCCTAGCGGGGGGCCAAGAGACCCAGTACTTC. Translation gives CASSYSLAGGQETQYF.

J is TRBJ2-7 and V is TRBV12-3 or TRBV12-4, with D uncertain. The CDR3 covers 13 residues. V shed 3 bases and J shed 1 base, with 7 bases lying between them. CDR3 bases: TGTGCCAGCAGTTTTGGCGGTTCCTACGAGCAGTACTTC. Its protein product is CASSFGGSYEQYF.

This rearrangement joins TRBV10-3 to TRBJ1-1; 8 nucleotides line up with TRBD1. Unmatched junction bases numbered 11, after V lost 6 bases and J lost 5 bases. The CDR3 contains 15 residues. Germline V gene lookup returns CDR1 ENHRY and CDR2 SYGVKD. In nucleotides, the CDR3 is TGTGCCATCAGGGACAGGGAGGTGGGGGTGACTGAAGCTTTCTTT. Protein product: CAIRDREVGVTEAFF.

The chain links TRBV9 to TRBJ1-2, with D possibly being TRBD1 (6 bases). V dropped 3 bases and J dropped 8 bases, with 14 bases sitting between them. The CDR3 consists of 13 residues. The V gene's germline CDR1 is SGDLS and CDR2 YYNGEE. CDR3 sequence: CASSEYRDGGYTF. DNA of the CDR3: TGTGCCAGCAGCGAGTACAGGGATGGCGGCTACACCTTC.

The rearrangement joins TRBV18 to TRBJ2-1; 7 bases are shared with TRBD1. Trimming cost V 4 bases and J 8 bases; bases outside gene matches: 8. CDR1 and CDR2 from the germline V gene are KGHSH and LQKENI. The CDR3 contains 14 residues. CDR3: CASSLGTVLDEQFF. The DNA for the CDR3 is TGTGCCAGCTCACTCGGGACAGTCTTAGATGAGCAGTTCTTC.

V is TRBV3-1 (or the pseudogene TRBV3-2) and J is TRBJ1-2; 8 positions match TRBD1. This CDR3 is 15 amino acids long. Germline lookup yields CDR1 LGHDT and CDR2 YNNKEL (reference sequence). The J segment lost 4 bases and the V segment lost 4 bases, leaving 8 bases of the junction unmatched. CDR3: CASSRGQALSYGYTF. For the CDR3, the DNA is TGTGCCAGCAGCCGGGGACAGGCCCTGTCCTATGGCTACACCTTC.